This T cell receptor beta chain is drawn from a study of cytomegalovirus exposure and HLA in healthy donors. Study-level background: There were 75 million to 95 million unique TCRs (from HLA-typed donors) in an early data release.

General study findings and limits: A few CMV-associated chains were confirmed in vitro to be specific for CMV antigens. Reportedly, a later analysis found an Asian-associated ancestry cluster had fewer N-insertions than the approximately 640-donor mean. Prior analysis indicated that the majority of TCR beta V segments exhibited productivity approximately 87% or approximately 30% of the time.

This CDR3 has 15 amino acids. Trimming shortened V by 0 bases and J by 6 bases, and 14 bases separated the two germline ends. Germline V CDR1 and CDR2: LGHNA, YSLEER. This PCR relied on a set of 60 Vbeta primers and 13 Jbeta primers. Generated by immunoSEQ multiplex PCR, the TCRdb table keeps only in-frame clones and is missing some. This table has around 130,000 clones, around 76% appearing once. On this clone: Its antigen is unidentified.

Specimen: PBMCs. This sequence joins TRBV4-3 and TRBJ1-2; a weak D match, TRBD1 (6 bases). The origin of this receptor is a woman in her fifties or sixties in good health and CMV-seronegative. CDR3 residues: CASSQDLGQGNGYTF. Here the CDR3 DNA reads TGCGCCAGCAGCCAAGATTTAGGGCAGGGGAATGGCTACACCTTC.